This TCR beta chain was retrieved from a study of T-cell reconstitution after alpha-beta-depleted transplantation in children (TCRdb year 2016). Study-wide context: The study quantitatively tracked T-cell immune reconstitution after TCRalphabeta/CD19-depleted allogeneic hematopoietic cell transplantation in children using TCR repertoire profiling. Summary of the overall study and its limitations: The apparently early recovery of alphabetaT-cell counts about two months after transplant reportedly depended on only several hundred rapidly expanded clones that came from non-depleted graft cells. In some patients, the high TCRbeta diversity seen at day 60 was put down to recipient T cells and intrathymic progenitors that had survived conditioning. Over subsequent months, a decline in hyperexpanded clone frequencies was noted, and after one year, T-cell counts and TCRbeta diversity were mostly ascribed to newly produced T cells.

Read against the paper, the sample's treatment or condition label means: allogeneic hematopoietic cell transplantation with graft depleted of TCRalphabeta T cells and CD19 B cells. The children who served as transplant recipients had been given grafts of TCRalphabeta/CD19-depleted allogeneic hematopoietic cells. On this clonotype itself: This receptor's antigen is unknown. Qualities for individual bases were not recorded, and no much larger clone is one base off.

CDR1 and CDR2, looked up from the germline V gene, are SGHDT and YYEEEE. Deletion took 4 bases off V and 8 bases off J, with a span of 15 bases between the germline ends. The CDR3 contains 13 residues, cysteine and phenylalanine counted. Of the read, only the CDR3 DNA is kept; its 39 bases are in frame from base 1. Receptors were amplified or captured by PCR. Reads for this sample came from an Illumina HiSeq 2500. To normalize quantification of the TCRbeta repertoire, the TCR libraries were built with molecular barcoding that relied on unique molecular identifiers. In TCRdb, the public reads were trimmed at Q25 with fastp and aligned with MiXCR, with productive beta chains retained. One record per CDR3 amino acid sequence lists the most common genes and DNA. The sample profile shows fewer than 350,000 distinct CDR3 sequences; around 7.3% of them were found once. Clones ranked in the top ten supply approximately 8.6% of the sample.

The sequence joins TRBV5-6 to TRBJ1-2; the D gene is perhaps TRBD1, from 5 matching bases. Specimen: peripheral blood, collected 360 days after TCRalphabeta/CD19-depleted stem cell transplant. The receptor's source is a female patient aged 2 to 10 who had a stem cell transplant for Fanconi anemia, so the T cells may come from the graft donor. The sequenced DNA is TGTGCCAGCAGCATAGGGAGGGGTTTCGGCTACACCTTC. It translates to CASSIGRGFGYTF.